The 8 T cell receptor beta chains below all came from one sample that was sequenced in a study of T cell responses to AZD1222 COVID-19 vaccine. Produced via immunoSEQ multiplex PCR; TCRdb's table is partial and in-frame only. The sample records about 200,000 clones, 91% being singletons. The starting material was peripheral blood, obtained 28 days after the second AZD1222 dose. These receptors all come from an adult who received the AZD1222 COVID-19 vaccine.

The J gene is TRBJ2-1, the V gene TRBV2, with 10 bases lining up with TRBD2. Germline V gives CDR1 SNHLY, CDR2 FYNNEI. Losses at the gene ends were 5 bases for V and 2 bases for J; bases not matched to a gene: 3. The CDR3 spans 15 residues. This CDR3 reads CASSWTSGTYNEQFF. The DNA for the CDR3 is TGTGCCAGCAGTTGGACTAGCGGAACCTACAATGAGCAGTTCTTC.

The chain couples TRBV5-1 to TRBJ1-1; D call uncertain. The germline V and J ends were trimmed by 0 bases and 7 bases, with 16 bases remaining between them. This CDR3 has 15 residues. CDR1 and CDR2 from the germline V gene are SGHRS and YFSETQ. This chain's CDR3 is CASSLGQPQTIEAFF. Written as DNA, the CDR3 is TGCGCCAGCAGCTTGGGGCAGCCGCAAACTATTGAAGCTTTCTTT. Full variable domain (missing parts from reference TRBV5-1 and TRBJ1-1): KAGVTQTPRYLIKTRGQQVTLSCSPISGHRSVSWYQQTPGQGLQFLFEYFSETQRNKGNFPGRFSGRQFSNSRSEMNVSTLELGDSALYLCASSLGQPQTIEAFFGQGTRLTVV.

V is TRBV5-4 and J is TRBJ1-1; D uncertain. The CDR3 loop spans 14 amino acids. The V gene lost 4 bases and the J gene lost 1 base, with 11 bases spanning the gap. Germline V lookup: CDR1 SGHNT, CDR2 YYREEE (reference sequence). The CDR3 sequence is CASSPISRNTEAFF. DNA for the CDR3: TGTGCCAGCAGCCCAATCTCCAGGAACACTGAAGCTTTCTTT.

As DNA, the CDR3 is TGTGCCAGCAGCCCCTGGGGGGGCTTAGCCAAAAACATTCAGTACTTC. This translates into CASSPWGGLAKNIQYF. This chain uses TRBV11-2 with TRBJ2-4, with D perhaps TRBD2 (7 bases). V lost 5 bases, J lost 0 bases, and 14 bases lay in between. The CDR3 covers 16 residues. Per germline, CDR1 SGHAT and CDR2 FQNNGV.

The chain carries TRBV3-1 (or the pseudogene TRBV3-2) and TRBJ2-1, with D perhaps TRBD2 (5 bases). The germline V gene has CDR1 LGHDT and CDR2 YNNKEL (reference sequence). The CDR3 is made up of 13 amino acids. Trimming removed 0 bases at V and 12 bases at J, with 12 bases between. CDR3 in amino acids: CASSQDRAAGQFF. The CDR3 bases are TGTGCCAGCAGCCAAGATAGAGCGGCGGGGCAGTTCTTC.

The sample holds one count of this clone. This chain's CDR3 is CASSFDRAGYTF. The CDR3 region has the DNA TGTGCCAGCAGTTTCGACAGGGCGGGCTACACCTTC. The V and J genes are TRBV12-3 or TRBV12-4 and TRBJ1-2; 7 nucleotides match TRBD1. The CDR3 covers 12 residues. Trimming cost V 3 bases and J 8 bases; bases outside gene matches: 3.

V is TRBV2 and J is TRBJ1-5; 7 nucleotides align to TRBD1. The CDR3 length is 13 residues. Looked up from germline, CDR1 is SNHLY and CDR2 is FYNNEI. The J segment lost 6 bases and the V segment lost 4 bases, leaving 3 bases of the junction unmatched. The CDR3 here is CASSGNRGQPQHF. CDR3 bases: TGTGCCAGCAGTGGAAACAGGGGTCAGCCCCAGCATTTT.

The rearrangement joins TRBV9 to TRBJ1-4; D remains ambiguous. Trimming took off 0 bases at V and 0 bases at J, with 9 bases between the two ends. Germline-derived CDR1 and CDR2 are SGDLS and YYNGEE. The CDR3 is made up of 16 amino acids. CDR3 residues: CASSVGEIPTNEKLFF. CDR3 coding DNA: TGTGCCAGCAGCGTAGGGGAGATCCCAACTAATGAAAAACTGTTTTTT.